This paragraph reports one TCR beta chain. Its antigen is unidentified. The CDR3 totals 14 residues. Germline loops: CDR1 MNHEY, CDR2 SMNVEV (reference sequence). Trimming removed 6 bases from V and 1 base from J, with 12 bases in between. PCR used 60 Vbeta primers and 13 Jbeta primers. The data were produced by immunoSEQ multiplex PCR, yet TCRdb's version contains in-frame clones alone and is incomplete. The sample lists about 170,000 clones; around 72% were seen once. The source of the sample is a study of cytomegalovirus exposure and HLA in healthy donors. Findings and limits, study-wide: Many donors shared some public TCRs, even though most TCR sequences were rare. A missense variant in DCLRE1C was later tied to TCR beta V- and J-gene trimming. According to a later analysis, donors in an Asian-associated ancestry cluster reportedly had fewer N-insertions than the approximately 670-donor mean.

Nominally healthy donors provided the samples, though records likely missed some immune exposures. This receptor was taken from a woman in her fifties or sixties in good health and CMV-seropositive. Input material: PBMCs. The chain couples TRBV27 to TRBJ1-1; possible D gene TRBD1, 5 bases. CDR3 residues: CASRGMGQNTEAFF. The CDR3 DNA is TGTGCCAGCAGGGGGATGGGGCAGAACACTGAAGCTTTCTTT.